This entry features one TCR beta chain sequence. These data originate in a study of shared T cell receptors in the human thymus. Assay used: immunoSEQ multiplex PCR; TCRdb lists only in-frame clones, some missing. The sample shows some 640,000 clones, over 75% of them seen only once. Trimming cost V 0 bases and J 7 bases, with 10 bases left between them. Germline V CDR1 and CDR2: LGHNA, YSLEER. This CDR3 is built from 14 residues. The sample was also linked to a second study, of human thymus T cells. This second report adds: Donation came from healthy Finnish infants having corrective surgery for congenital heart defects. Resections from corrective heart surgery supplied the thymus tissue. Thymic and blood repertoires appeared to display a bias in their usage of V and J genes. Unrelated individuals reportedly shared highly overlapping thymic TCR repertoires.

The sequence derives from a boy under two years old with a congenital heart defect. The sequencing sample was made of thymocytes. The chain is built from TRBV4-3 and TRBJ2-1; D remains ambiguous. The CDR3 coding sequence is TGCGCCAGCAGCCAAGACCGGAGTTCGAATGAGCAGTTCTTC. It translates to CASSQDRSSNEQFF.